This T cell receptor beta chain is drawn from a study of cytomegalovirus exposure and HLA in healthy donors (dated by TCRdb to 2016 to 2017). At the level of the whole study: An earlier analysis of several hundred of the donors reported over 250 Gb of sequence data and around 100 million unique TCR beta sequences obtained from approximately 180 million T cells. An early release that covered approximately 600 HLA-typed donors contained about 290 gigabases of sequencing data and about 84 million unique TCR sequences. Among the roughly 400 genotyped donors, approximately 82% belonged to the genetic ancestry cluster associated with self-reported Caucasian donors. The study was designed to test whether signatures of past pathogen exposure could be identified by cataloging public T cell receptors. Using immunosequencing, the study profiled T cell repertoires from fewer than 700 subjects and related those repertoires to cytomegalovirus serostatus. Along with the roughly 610-subject first cohort, a separate validation cohort of over 90 different subjects was used. High-throughput TCR immunosequencing, statistical association of individual TCRs with disease status, and machine learning were combined to predict cytomegalovirus infection status. A later analysis re-examined previously published TCR beta repertoires from over 500 donors and added high-resolution HLA genotyping to investigate patterns of TCR occurrence. Rather than drawing on any new phenotypic data, the later analysis identified candidate immune exposures from TCR beta sequences and the way those sequences occurred across donors. To decide whether each TCR beta V gene segment behaved as functional or pseudogenic, an earlier analysis of fewer than 750 of the donors relied on high-throughput TCR beta sequencing. Donor age, sex, ethnicity and CMV serostatus were collected together with the repertoire data. A later genetic analysis used genome-wide SNP genotypes for about three fifths of the 666 donors, treating that subset as a discovery cohort. All discovery cohort repertoires had been generated on a single sequencing platform. Class I and class II HLA loci were covered by the typing at four-digit resolution. Typing coverage differed by locus: A, B, C, DRB1 and DQB1 were typed in roughly 620-630 donors, DQA1 in roughly 500, DPA1 in 600 to 610, and DPB1 in approximately 450. Roughly five DR-DQ haplotypes were handled as single units for association and clustering, since linkage in the cohort was strong. On average, 235,054 unique TCR beta nucleotide sequences were sequenced per donor among roughly 430 genotyped donors of the cohort, with roughly 19% of those sequences being non-productive.

On this clone itself: No cognate antigen has been identified for it. No much larger clonotype is one base removed from it; base qualities were not supplied.

V and J lose 2 bases and 6 bases, and a span of 12 bases separates them. The germline V gene sets CDR1 to SGHRS and CDR2 to YFSETQ. From the cysteine through the phenylalanine, the CDR3 covers 13 amino acids. Kept here is only the CDR3 DNA, which spans 39 bases and is read in frame from base 1. The cohort was made up of about 670 healthy bone marrow donors. At the time of sampling, every cohort member was nominally healthy, though immune exposures that went unrecorded were likely present. The donor tested CMV seropositive, placing the donor among the 289 seropositive members of the cohort. A peripheral blood sample was provided by each donor, and peripheral blood mononuclear cells were used for TCR beta sequencing. The Qiagen DNeasy Blood Extraction Kit was used to extract genomic DNA from the blood cell samples. Libraries were prepared through the immunoSEQ multiplex PCR assay. For the multiplex PCR, a mixture combining 60 forward primers for TCR Vbeta segments and 13 reverse primers for TCR Jbeta segments was used. Amplification of the CDR3 region of rearranged TCR beta genes was performed with a multiplex PCR assay on genomic DNA. The Illumina HiSeq System was used to sequence the amplified TCR beta libraries as 87-base-pair reads. Per the source publication's procedure: A later analysis tallied 75 million to 85 million unique TCR beta chains across the 650 to 750 repertoires, and around 10 million of those chains were shared by two or more donors. To remove PCR and sequencing errors, raw reads were error-corrected and collapsed into unique sequences using a nearest-neighbor algorithm that merged closely related sequences. CDR3 sequences were aligned to IMGT reference sequences to assign V, D and J gene segments. For a sequence to be retained, a match of at least six nucleotides was required to both a V gene segment and a J gene segment. A rearrangement was called productive if the CDR3 had no stop codons and remained in frame with V and J, and every other rearrangement was called non-productive. CDR3 was defined by IMGT convention, running from the second conserved V-encoded cysteine to the conserved J-encoded phenylalanine. Sequences without an unambiguous match to a single V gene segment were excluded from the earlier analysis of approximately 560 of the donors. In an earlier analysis of about 590 of the donors, a V segment was called functional when productive rearrangements were above 56.7%, and segregating when the standard deviation between donors exceeded 5%. A statistical classification framework was built to diagnose cytomegalovirus status from the catalog of TCR beta chain sequences. In a later analysis, TCR nucleotide sequences were compared against IMGT/GENE-DB human TR gene sequences so that V and J genes could be assigned. A later analysis assigned CDR3 sequences and most-parsimonious VDJ recombination scenarios with the TCRdist pipeline. In a later analysis, each TCR beta chain was defined by its CDR3 amino acid sequence together with its V-gene family, and reads lacking a unique V-gene family were excluded. A later analysis removed several hundred highly shared, low-generation-probability nucleotide sequences to deal with suspected cross-contamination and a sequencing artifact. In a later analysis, a clonal expansion index was calculated for each public chain from normalized within-repertoire ranks of inferred template counts. A later analysis computed generation probabilities with a VDJ recombination model fitted to out-of-frame rearrangements, and checked the results against IGoR. In a later analysis, hypergeometric tests were used to score TCR-TCR, TCR-HLA and TCR-CMV co-occurrence, with a repertoire-size bias correction applied to TCR pairs. A later analysis estimated false discovery rates by permuting HLA or CMV assignments 20 times. In a later analysis, co-occurring TCRs were grouped using DBSCAN, and TCRdist sequence similarity was added for clustering within HLA-allele-positive subsets. Repertoires with fewer than 30,000 or more than 120,000 public chains, plus five repertoires with anomalous nucleotide sharing, were excluded from co-occurrence clustering. The immuneACCESS repertoire file appears here via TCRdb, limited to in-frame rearrangements. These files lack a portion of the clones; in checked studies, under half of the deficit traces to unresolved V genes, and the cause of the others is not known. Clone size and V and J calls were adopted from that table, with D and trimming inferred from the DNA. This sample is represented by approximately 93,000 clones; around 80% of them were singletons. The leading ten clones occupy approximately 3.4% of the sample.

What the work shows at the level of the full study, not this receptor alone: The authors suggested that the approach could potentially be extended to other disease states and immunological phenotypes. An association between a missense DCLRE1C variant and V-gene and J-gene trimming of TCR beta chains was found in a later genetic analysis and replicated in an independent cohort. An earlier analysis of around 540 of the donors showed that most TCR beta V segments appeared in productive rearrangements either about 90% or about 30% of the time, which broadly matched IMGT annotations. The only immune exposure information available for the cohort was CMV serostatus. Strong co-occurrence of HLA alleles, especially DR and DQ, made assigning TCR associations to individual alleles difficult. Because counts were too low, around 17 rarely observed V segments, including chromosome 9 orphons, were left out of the earlier analysis of 500 to 750 of the donors. A later analysis found that most CMV-associated TCR beta chains appeared HLA-restricted, with HLA associations seemingly driven largely by CMV exposure. A cluster of highly shared sequence variants was judged likely to represent a technical artifact of the sequencing pipeline. In the study, about 150 TCR beta chains were listed as associated with cytomegalovirus. A later analysis found that TCR association rates varied across HLA loci, with DRB1 alleles showing the most associated TCRs and HLA-C alleles the fewest. Specific HLA alleles were associated with 18,000 or so TCR beta sequences at a false discovery rate of 0.05 in a later analysis. HLA typing was unavailable for some donors at each locus, so association tests used only the typed subset. Correlated functional status among segregating V segments might be attributable to linkage disequilibrium, but an unknown experimental factor could not be ruled out. A few of the identified cytomegalovirus-associated TCR beta chains were confirmed in vitro to be specific for cytomegalovirus antigens. A later genetic analysis reported fewer N-insertions in productive TCRs among donors in an Asian-associated ancestry cluster than the roughly 700-donor mean. The classifier was reported to diagnose cytomegalovirus status with high specificity and sensitivity in both the original cohort and the validation cohort. In this cohort, only TCR beta chains were sequenced, and detectable features were limited by the absence of alpha or paired-chain data. Some IMGT-functional V segments, including TRBV6-2 and TRBV6-3, could not be told apart with the 87-base-pair reads, so those segments were excluded. While some public TCRs were present in many individuals, most TCR sequences turned up only very rarely across donors. In a later analysis, HLA-associated TCR beta chains showed more clonal expansion and lower generation probabilities than non-associated chains that were equally common. In a later analysis, several top co-occurrence clusters were reported to appear linked to parvovirus B19, influenza, CMV and Epstein-Barr virus. Roughly uniform sequencing depth across donors was assumed in presence/absence analyses, although this assumption may not hold. A further reported finding was that TCR beta sequences accurately predicted the HLA-A and HLA-B alleles for most subjects in the first cohort.

The receptor chain draws on TRBV5-1 and TRBJ2-7, with TRBD1 tentatively as D gene (5 bases match). Sequencing was performed on PBMCs. The sequence derives from a male donor in good health and CMV-seropositive. This receptor carries the CDR3 CASSLGRAAEQYF. The nucleotides are TGCGCCAGCAGCTTAGGCAGGGCGGCCGAGCAGTACTTC.